This T cell receptor (beta chain) was recovered during a study of beta chain features in type 1 diabetes. CDR3 size: 16 residues. The V gene end was trimmed by 4 bases and the J gene end by 2 bases; junction bases not matched to a gene: 9. Germline V gives CDR1 SGDLS, CDR2 YYNGEE. Reverse transcription of all isolated RNA meant that expressed TCRB transcripts were sequenced. Assay used: immunoSEQ multiplex PCR; TCRdb lists only in-frame clones, some missing. The top ten hold around 0.0099% of the sample, which has about 360,000 clones, around 13% seen once. This clone appeared a few times. Antigen specificity is unknown. Points from the study as a whole: In every one of the four CD4+ subsets, TCRB CDR3s were moderately but significantly shorter in Type 1 diabetes patients.

Material: naive CD4+ T cells from blood. V and J are TRBV9 and TRBJ2-1; 7 nucleotides agree with TRBD2. This clonotype originated in a woman aged 18-29 years with type 1 diabetes. The CDR3 DNA follows: TGTGCCAGCAGCCATTCTAGCGGAGGGGCCTACAATGAGCAGTTCTTC. Translation gives CASSHSSGGAYNEQFF.